This TCR beta chain was identified during a study of blood T cell repertoires in COVID-19. Per the study methods: Nucleated cell counts were estimated from reference gene primer amplification. Repertoires were generated with immunoSEQ multiplex PCR, while TCRdb's copy carries only in-frame clones and drops some. That table furnishes V, J and clone size, whereas the DNA furnished D and trimming. The data show roughly 400,000 clones, about 87% seen once. This CDR3 contains 16 residues. Germline CDR1 MNHNS, CDR2 SASEGT. V was clipped by 4 bases and J by 5 bases, with 17 bases between them. This study enrolled people aged 18 to 89 from about 26 US geographic areas. Either two negative PCRs, clearance, or symptom resolution qualified Cohort 3 donors as recovered.

The gene calls are TRBV6-1 and TRBJ1-4, with D perhaps TRBD1 (5 bases). Sequencing was done on a sample of PBMCs or T cells enriched from blood (not recorded which). The TCR was taken from a woman between 50 and 59 years old who had recovered from COVID-19. For the CDR3, the DNA is TGTGCCAGCAGTGCTTTACACAGGAGTGAAAATGAAAAACTGTTTTTT. Encoded protein: CASSALHRSENEKLFF.